This section outlines one T cell receptor (beta chain) sequence together with its context. Its cognate antigen is unknown. The entry originates in a study of TIL therapy for anti-PD-1-resistant metastatic lung cancer. Study information: Progressing patients received lymphodepletion, expanded TIL infusion and IL-2. Most patients had lung adenocarcinoma.

Time point meaning: pre-treatment sample, taken before nivolumab and TIL therapy. Germline V CDR1 and CDR2: LNHDA, SQIVND (reference sequence). This CDR3 contains 12 residues. Trimming cost V 10 bases and J 6 bases, with 15 bases left between them. The libraries were made with immunoSEQ v3. Sequencing depth was approximately 1.8 million read pairs for survey level, about 5-6.5 million for deep. Profiling relied on immunoSEQ multiplex PCR, and the TCRdb table lists in-frame clones only, not all of them. The data show fewer than 60,000 clones, 65% to 90% seen once. Study-wide findings and caveats: The cohort had more treatment-naive, never-smoker and oncogene-addicted patients than typical.

Sequences were derived from blood, sampled at baseline. The genes are TRBV19 and TRBJ1-1; tentatively, D is TRBD1 (6 bases). This sequence was found in a person between 30 and 80 years old with non-small cell lung cancer. The CDR3 reads CATIGGYPEAFF. For the CDR3, the DNA is TGTGCCACAATAGGGGGTTACCCTGAAGCTTTCTTT.